This T cell receptor beta chain came from a study of OX40 agonist ivuxolimab in advanced cancers. Study overall: Eligibility rules accepted prior anti-PD-1, anti-PD-L1 or anti-CTLA-4 therapy, and under 45% had some.

Repertoires were generated with immunoSEQ multiplex PCR, while TCRdb's copy carries only in-frame clones and drops some. The table lists 85,000 to 95,000 clones, roughly 89% of them singletons. Study-wide points: Within 6 weeks, CD4+ and CD8+ blood T cells expanded clonally at 0.1 to 3.0 mg/kg.

In the case of this clone: The antigen is undetermined.

The sequence was collected from an adult with an advanced solid tumor such as melanoma, head and neck, liver or kidney cancer. Sample: CD4+ or CD8+ T cells sorted from blood, taken in a trial of the OX40 agonist ivuxolimab.

This CDR3 is CASSSRTSGSTDTQYF. The CDR3 nucleotides read TGTGCCAGCAGCTCCAGGACTAGCGGGAGTACAGATACGCAGTATTTT. V usage is TRBV7-6 and J usage is TRBJ2-3; TRBD2 agrees at 13 bases. Germline V CDR1 and CDR2: SGHVS, FNYEAQ. The CDR3 runs to 16 residues. V shed 4 bases and J 3 bases; nucleotides not matched to a gene: 4.